A selection of T cell receptor beta chains follows, all from one sample in a study of shared clonotypes between healthy human individuals. Profiling relied on immunoSEQ multiplex PCR, and the TCRdb table lists in-frame clones only, not all of them. The profile shows fewer than 700,000 clones, 85% to 95% of them singletons. Sequences were obtained from naive CD8+ T cells sorted from blood. The receptors here all came from a woman aged 25 to 39 in good health. The CDR3 runs from the conserved cysteine through the conserved F or W. D genes are given only for firm matches. Clone size is shown for a subset of rows, as once, few, many or a class of expanded clone.

D	V	size	J	DNA	CDR3
.	TRBV15	.	TRBJ1-4	TGTGCCACCAGCCAGGAAGGATTTAATGAAAAACTGTTTTTT	CATSQEGFNEKLFF
.	TRBV9	.	TRBJ1-2	TGTGCCAGCAGCGTAGCGAACAGGGTCCCCCTTTATGGCTACACCTTC	CASSVANRVPLYGYTF
TRBD2	TRBV5-6	once	TRBJ2-1	TGTGCCAGCAGCTTGCGTGGCGGGAGGACCCATGAGCAGTTCTTC	CASSLRGGRTHEQFF
TRBD2	TRBV11-2	.	TRBJ2-7	TGTGCCAGCAGCTTCAGCGGGGGGGCCTACGAGCAGTACTTC	CASSFSGGAYEQYF
.	TRBV27	once	TRBJ1-3	TGTGCCAGCAGTTTATCGCCGGGACTGGGAAACACCATATATTTT	CASSLSPGLGNTIYF
.	TRBV9	.	TRBJ2-1	TGTGCCAGCAGCGTAGAAGGCGGGGCCTACAATGAGCAGTTCTTC	CASSVEGGAYNEQFF
.	TRBV5-1	.	TRBJ1-4	TGCGCCAGCAGCTTGGCGCCCGTAGCTAATGAAAAACTGTTTTTT	CASSLAPVANEKLFF
TRBD1	TRBV5-1	.	TRBJ2-5	TGCGCCAGCAGCAGCTCCGGGACAGGGGGCGGGAGGGAGACCCAGTACTTC	CASSSSGTGGGRETQYF
.	TRBV6-1	.	TRBJ1-2	TGTGCCAGCAGTGAAGATCTCCTTAACTATGGCTACACCTTC	CASSEDLLNYGYTF
.	TRBV2	once	TRBJ2-2	TGTGCCAGCAGTGGGGTGACTCCGATGAACACCGGGGAGCTGTTTTTT	CASSGVTPMNTGELFF
.	TRBV27	.	TRBJ2-7	TGTGCCAGCAGTTTAGGTCGGCACGAGCAGTACTTC	CASSLGRHEQYF
.	TRBV7-8	.	TRBJ1-1	TGTGCCAGCAGTTTAACCGGGACCCCCACTGAAGCTTTCTTT	CASSLTGTPTEAFF
.	TRBV7-9	.	TRBJ2-7	TGTGCCAGCAGCTTTATTGGGGGCGACGAGCAGTACTTC	CASSFIGGDEQYF
.	TRBV28	.	TRBJ2-5	TGTGCCAGCAGTTTATTTGGGACCCAGTACTTC	CASSLFGTQYF
.	TRBV29-1	.	TRBJ2-7	TGCAGCGCCGTTGGTGGAGACACCTACGAGCAGTACTTC	CSAVGGDTYEQYF
TRBD2	TRBV5-1	.	TRBJ2-1	TGCGCCAGCAGCTTGGAAGCGGAGAAAGCGGGAGCCTACAATGAGCAGTTCTTC	CASSLEAEKAGAYNEQFF